Listed below are T cell receptor beta chains from one sample, sequenced in a study of blood T cell repertoires in COVID-19. Sequenced by immunoSEQ multiplex PCR; TCRdb stores in-frame clones only, minus some. The sample records 210,000 or so clones, roughly 80% being singletons. Sample: peripheral blood. Source of these receptors: a woman of 80 years or more with active or convalescent COVID-19. Each CDR3 is given with its conserved first and last residue. The D gene is left open where the match is weak.

CDR3 protein: CATEGTQGNEQYF
CDR3 length: 13
J gene: TRBJ2-7
D gene: NA
V gene: TRBV28

CDR3 protein: CASSPWTGKSQPQHF
CDR3 length: 15
J gene: TRBJ1-5
D gene: TRBD1
V gene: TRBV5-1

CDR3 protein: CASSTRLAGAQDTQYF
CDR3 length: 16
J gene: TRBJ2-3
D gene: NA
V gene: TRBV21-1

CDR3 protein: CASRGQGDNYGYTF
CDR3 length: 14
J gene: TRBJ1-2
D gene: TRBD1
V gene: TRBV6-6

CDR3 protein: CASSQSTGAYNEQFF
CDR3 length: 15
J gene: TRBJ2-1
D gene: NA
V gene: TRBV11-2

CDR3 protein: CATSRDRPSGSLNEKLFF
CDR3 length: 18
J gene: TRBJ1-4
D gene: NA
V gene: TRBV15

CDR3 protein: CATKEGANTGELFF
CDR3 length: 14
J gene: TRBJ2-2
D gene: NA
V gene: TRBV19

CDR3 protein: CASSIRQSSYNSPLHF
CDR3 length: 16
J gene: TRBJ1-6
D gene: NA
V gene: TRBV19

CDR3 protein: CASSQGGLAGVAYEQYF
CDR3 length: 17
J gene: TRBJ2-7
D gene: TRBD2
V gene: TRBV3-1/TRBV3-2

CDR3 protein: CASSERLGRETQYF
CDR3 length: 14
J gene: TRBJ2-5
D gene: NA
V gene: TRBV2

CDR3 protein: CASSLGVGVYGYTF
CDR3 length: 14
J gene: TRBJ1-2
D gene: NA
V gene: TRBV7-2